The 14 T cell receptor beta chains reported below all come from one sample, sequenced in a study of blood T cell repertoires in COVID-19. Measured with immunoSEQ multiplex PCR; TCRdb has only the in-frame clones, and not every one. The sample lists 350,000 to 550,000 clones, 85% to 90% seen once, with 1% to 1.3% in the top ten. Sequenced sample: PBMCs or T cells enriched from blood (not recorded which). All receptors come from a man aged 30 to 45 who had recovered from COVID-19.

The DNA of the CDR3 is TGCGCCAGCAGCCAAGACAGTCTAGCGGGTCTATTCTACGAGCAGTACTTC. This translates into CASSQDSLAGLFYEQYF. V usage is TRBV4-1 and J usage is TRBJ2-7; 8 bases align to TRBD2. Trimming removed 0 bases from V and 3 bases from J; junction bases left unmatched: 10. Germline lookup yields CDR1 MGHRA and CDR2 YSYEKL. This CDR3 has 17 residues.

The V call is TRBV27, the J call TRBJ1-3; 8 bases line up with TRBD1. This CDR3 region has 15 residues. Germline V lookup: CDR1 MNHEY, CDR2 SMNVEV (reference sequence). J was trimmed by 4 bases and V by 6 bases; bases with no gene match: 8. CDR3 in DNA: TGTGCCAGCAGCAAACAGGGGGGAGTGGGAAACACCATATATTTT. Its protein is CASSKQGGVGNTIYF.

The chain has TRBV7-9 and TRBJ2-5, with D possibly being TRBD1 (5 bases). The CDR3 totals 14 residues. Trimming took 3 bases from V and 4 from J, leaving 12 bases between them. CDR1 is SEHNR and CDR2 is FQNEAQ in the germline V gene (reference sequence). For the CDR3, the DNA is TGTGCCAGCAGCTTGGCCAGGGATAGAGAGACCCAGTACTTC. Protein sequence: CASSLARDRETQYF.

The chain combines TRBV19 with TRBJ2-7, with 7 bases that match TRBD1. Germline V gene data show CDR1 as LNHDA and CDR2 as SQIVND (reference sequence). Germline trimming cut 6 bases from V and 4 bases from J; bases unmatched to any gene: 9. The CDR3 length is 14 residues. The DNA for the CDR3 is TGTGCCAGTAGCCAGACAGGGAGCCTTTACGAGCAGTACTTC. It translates to CASSQTGSLYEQYF.

This clone was seen only a few times. The same CDR3 is also encoded by other DNA sequences in this sample. V and J are TRBV11-2 and TRBJ2-7, with D perhaps matching TRBD2 (5 bases). Deletions cut 2 bases from V and 2 bases from J, with 13 bases between. The germline gives CDR1 SGHAT, CDR2 FQNNGV. The CDR3 sequence is 15 residues long. The chain's CDR3 is CASSLSTDSTYEQYF. The CDR3 nucleotides are TGTGCCAGCAGCTTATCGACGGACTCAACCTACGAGCAGTACTTC. Filled out from reference TRBV11-2 and TRBJ2-7, the complete variable domain reads EAGVAQSPRYKIIEKRQSVAFWCNPISGHATLYWYQQILGQGPKLLIQFQNNGVVDDSQLPKDRFSAERLKGVDSTLKIQPAKLEDSAVYLCASSLSTDSTYEQYFGPGTRLTVT.

This clone was detected only a few times. One end of the junction varies from germline; a read error may be responsible. The chain combines TRBV27 with TRBJ1-2, with 12 bases lining up with TRBD1. Germline V gives CDR1 MNHEY, CDR2 SMNVEV (reference sequence). The CDR3 covers 16 residues. CDR3 sequence reads: CATNPGQGAPNYGYTF. In DNA, the CDR3 is TGTGCCACCAATCCGGGACAGGGGGCTCCTAATTATGGCTACACCTTC.

V and J are TRBV9 and TRBJ1-4; TRBD1 matches at 7 bases. Trimming cost V 4 bases and J 8 bases; bases outside gene matches: 8. The CDR3 is made up of 14 amino acids. Germline CDR1 reads SGDLS; CDR2 reads YYNGEE. The CDR3 loop reads CASSTRQGGEKLFF. CDR3 DNA sequence: TGTGCCAGCAGCACCCGACAGGGAGGCGAAAAACTGTTTTTT. Using reference TRBV9 and TRBJ1-4 for the parts outside the CDR3, the full variable domain is DSGVTQTPKHLITATGQRVTLRCSPRSGDLSVYWYQQSLDQGLQFLIQYYNGEERAKGNILERFSAQQFPDLHSELNLSSLELGDSALYFCASSTRQGGEKLFFGSGTQLSVL.

The chain links TRBV19 to TRBJ2-1; TRBD2 matches at 9 bases. V shed 4 bases and J 12 bases; nucleotides not matched to a gene: 16. Germline V lookup: CDR1 LNHDA, CDR2 SQIVND (reference sequence). CDR3 length: 16 residues. CDR3 in amino acids: CASSTLAGSHFSRQFF. As DNA, the CDR3 is TGTGCCAGTAGTACCCTAGCGGGATCCCATTTTAGTAGGCAGTTCTTC.

There are a few counts of this clone. The CDR3 loop is CASSSNSGSYGYTF. Here the CDR3 DNA reads TGTGCCAGCAGTTCGAACTCGGGTAGCTATGGCTACACCTTC. V and J are TRBV6-4 and TRBJ1-2, with no clear D. V was shortened by 5 bases and J by 4 bases, with 14 bases between the two germline ends. This CDR3 is built from 14 residues. CDR1 is MRHNA, CDR2 SNTAGT, per germline.

For this clone: Other DNA variants within this sample encode the same CDR3. This chain joins TRBV7-6 and TRBJ1-1; D might be TRBD1 (5 bases). Germline CDR1 and CDR2: SGHVS and FNYEAQ. The CDR3 is 13 residues long. Trimming took 4 bases from V and 1 from J, leaving 7 bases between them. The CDR3 reads CASSSQGNTEAFF. The DNA of the CDR3 is TGTGCCAGCAGCTCGCAGGGGAACACTGAAGCTTTCTTT.

This clone was counted a single time. The genes are TRBV20-1 and TRBJ2-1, with unresolved D. This CDR3 has 11 amino acids. Germline CDR1 DFQATT, CDR2 SNEGSKA (reference sequence). Trimming took 6 bases from V and 8 from J, leaving 11 bases between them. In DNA, the CDR3 is TGCAGTGCCCACAGCTGGGATGAGCAGTTCTTC. Translated, it gives CSAHSWDEQFF.

The chain carries TRBV10-3 and TRBJ1-2; 7 positions agree with TRBD1. The CDR3 contains 14 residues. The ends lost 7 bases at V and 6 bases at J; junction bases unmatched: 11. Germline V gene sequence: CDR1 ENHRY, CDR2 SYGVKD. The CDR3 bases are TGTGCCATCACTGAAGGGGGCGGGGTTCATGGCTACACCTTC. Its protein product is CAITEGGGVHGYTF.

The chain links TRBV4-1 to TRBJ1-2; 9 nucleotides match TRBD1. V trimming: 1 base; J trimming: 8 bases; junction bases outside the gene matches: 11. This CDR3 contains 16 residues. The germline V gene has CDR1 MGHRA and CDR2 YSYEKL. DNA for the CDR3: TGCGCCAGCAGCCAAGGCAGGACAGGGGAGCAGCGGGGCTACACCTTC. Protein product: CASSQGRTGEQRGYTF.

The chain is built from TRBV7-2 and TRBJ2-1; possible D gene TRBD2, 5 bases. CDR1 SGHTA and CDR2 FQGNSA come from the germline V gene. There are 14 residues in the CDR3. Trimming stripped 1 base from V and 3 bases from J, with 7 bases between. The CDR3 protein is CASSLVGLYNEQFF. The CDR3 bases are TGTGCCAGCAGCTTAGTAGGACTCTACAATGAGCAGTTCTTC.